Each of the 24 T cell receptor beta chains below was sequenced from the same sample in a study of CD8+ T cells in alopecia areata. The authors extracted RNA and reverse transcribed it into cDNA as the sequencing template. Repertoires were generated with immunoSEQ multiplex PCR, while TCRdb's copy carries only in-frame clones and drops some. The sample records around 100,000 clones, around 84% being singletons. Treatment noted: oral pan-JAK inhibitor, 5-10 mg twice daily. The sample was CD8+ T cells sorted from blood, taken at approximately week 31, from a patient treated with tofacitinib. Source of these receptors: a human donor with alopecia areata.

The chain is built from TRBV5-5 and TRBJ1-1, with D unresolved. Germline V CDR1 and CDR2: SGHKS, YYEKEE (reference sequence). V dropped 4 bases and J dropped 4 bases, with 14 bases sitting between them. The CDR3 contains 14 residues. DNA for the CDR3: TGTGCCAGCAGCCTAGAAGCCCCGAGCACTGAAGCTTTCTTT. Its protein product is CASSLEAPSTEAFF.

About this clone: This specimen includes other DNA sequences encoding the same CDR3. The chain employs TRBV7-9 and TRBJ2-3; D gene uncertain. Trimming pared 3 bases from V and 4 bases from J, leaving 2 bases between. The CDR3 contains 11 residues. Germline V CDR1 and CDR2: SEHNR, FQNEAQ (reference sequence). As DNA, the CDR3 is TGTGCCAGCAGCTTTTCAGATACGCAGTATTTT. It is translated as CASSFSDTQYF. The whole variable domain, remainder taken from reference TRBV7-9 and TRBJ2-3, is DTGVSQNPRHKITKRGQNVTFRCDPISEHNRLYWYRQTLGQGPEFLTYFQNEAQLEKSRLLSDRFSAERPKGSFSTLEIQRTEQGDSAMYLCASSFSDTQYFGPGTRLTVL.

This rearrangement joins TRBV7-9 to TRBJ2-3; tentatively, D is TRBD2 (5 bases). Germline CDR1 SEHNR, CDR2 FQNEAQ (reference sequence). The CDR3 is 15 amino acids. Trimming pared 0 bases from V and 2 bases from J, leaving 9 bases between. The CDR3 sequence: CASSLAGDYTDTQYF. The CDR3 DNA reads TGTGCCAGCAGCTTAGCGGGCGACTACACAGATACGCAGTATTTT.

The CDR3 DNA reads TGTGCCAGCAGTTATGAGGGGATGGCCACTGAAGCTTTCTTT. Translation: CASSYEGMATEAFF. The rearrangement links TRBV9 to TRBJ1-1; D may be TRBD1 (5 bases). Deletions cut 5 bases from V and 4 bases from J, with 15 bases between. The CDR3 contains 14 residues. The V gene's germline CDR1 is SGDLS and CDR2 YYNGEE.

This clone came up once. The chain recombines TRBV27 with TRBJ2-5; maybe TRBD1 (5 bases). V lost 5 bases, J lost 4 bases, and 11 bases lay in between. This CDR3 comprises 13 residues. CDR1 is MNHEY and CDR2 is SMNVEV in the germline V gene (reference sequence). The CDR3 sequence: CASSAWTRETQYF. The CDR3 DNA is TGTGCCAGCAGTGCCTGGACACGAGAGACCCAGTACTTC.

The V call is TRBV29-1, the J call TRBJ2-2; no clear D. Germline values: CDR1 SQVTM, CDR2 ANQGSEA. The CDR3 loop spans 15 amino acids. Trimming removed 0 bases from V and 0 bases from J, with 8 bases in between. The CDR3 reads CSVEEGKSNTGELFF. CDR3 bases: TGCAGCGTTGAAGAGGGCAAGTCGAACACCGGGGAGCTGTTTTTT.

The chain joins TRBV6-1 to TRBJ2-1; no clear D. V lost 6 bases, J lost 7 bases, and 10 bases lay in between. This CDR3 is 12 amino acids long. Germline lookup yields CDR1 MNHNS and CDR2 SASEGT. CDR3 coding DNA: TGTGCCAGCAGCCCCCTTTTGAATGAGCAGTTCTTC. Its translation: CASSPLLNEQFF.

The rearrangement uses TRBV6-1 and TRBJ1-1; D is uncertain. Germline V gene lookup returns CDR1 MNHNS and CDR2 SASEGT. This CDR3 region has 11 residues. V dropped 1 base and J dropped 13 bases, with 10 bases sitting between them. In DNA, the CDR3 is TGTGCCAGCAGTGAAGGCCAGGACGGTTTCTTT. Its translation is CASSEGQDGFF.

The chain combines TRBV25-1 with TRBJ2-3; unclear D gene. Germline V gene sequence: CDR1 MGHDK, CDR2 SYGVNS. The CDR3 is made up of 14 amino acids. V lost 1 base and J 4 bases, leaving 9 bases between the germline ends. In nucleotides, the CDR3 is TGTGCCAGCAGTGAATTCATTGGGGCAGATACGCAGTATTTT. It codes for CASSEFIGADTQYF.

This clone was observed a few times. The gene calls are TRBV6-5 and TRBJ1-2; TRBD1 is a possible D gene (5 bases). Looked up from germline, CDR1 is MNHEY and CDR2 is SVGAGI. Trimming removed 11 bases at V and 6 bases at J, with 13 bases between. The CDR3 is 11 amino acids. Here the CDR3 reads CAERQGDGYTF. The CDR3 bases are TGTGCCGAACGGCAGGGAGATGGCTACACCTTC.

This sequence joins TRBV7-3 and TRBJ2-1, with 7 bases that match TRBD1. V lost 3 bases, J lost 7 bases, and 6 bases stayed unmatched. CDR1 SGHTA and CDR2 FQGTGA come from the germline V gene. The CDR3 is 14 amino acids. CDR3 nucleotide sequence: TGTGCCAGCAGCTTTGAGGGGACAGAGAATGAGCAGTTCTTC. Its protein is CASSFEGTENEQFF.

The rearrangement uses TRBV7-9 and TRBJ2-7, with 10 bases that match TRBD2. There are 16 residues in the CDR3. V lost 0 bases, J lost 4 bases, and 6 bases stayed unmatched. Per the germline V gene, CDR1 is SEHNR and CDR2 is FQNEAQ (reference sequence). CDR3 in DNA: TGTGCCAGCAGCTTAGCGGCTAGCGGGGGAGAATACGAGCAGTACTTC. This translates into CASSLAASGGEYEQYF.

The rearrangement links TRBV7-6 to TRBJ2-3; a weak D match, TRBD1 (6 bases). The CDR3 totals 14 residues. The V end was cut by 1 base, the J end by 11 bases, with 16 bases between. CDR1 and CDR2 (germline): SGHVS, FNYEAQ. CDR3 residues: CASSLGEQGWEQYF. The CDR3 nucleotides read TGTGCCAGCAGCTTAGGGGAACAGGGATGGGAGCAGTATTTT.

The chain is built from TRBV7-9 and TRBJ2-1; no clear D. Germline CDR1 is SEHNR and CDR2 is FQNEAQ (reference sequence). The CDR3 is made up of 14 amino acids. V was shortened by 1 base and J by 8 bases, with 12 bases between the two germline ends. CDR3 sequence: CASSLGRNTHEQFF. Here the CDR3 DNA reads TGTGCCAGCAGCTTAGGCAGGAACACCCATGAGCAGTTCTTC.

The V call is TRBV14, the J call TRBJ2-1; 7 positions agree with TRBD2. V trimming: 4 bases; J trimming: 3 bases; junction bases outside the gene matches: 15. The CDR3 has 18 amino acids. Germline V lookup: CDR1 SGHDN, CDR2 FVKESK. This CDR3 reads CASSPSIRDYHHYNEQFF. The CDR3 DNA sequence: TGTGCCAGCAGCCCCTCCATCCGGGACTACCACCACTACAATGAGCAGTTCTTC.

This clone has a single count. The rearrangement links TRBV7-8 to TRBJ2-5, with TRBD1 matching over 7 bases. The last part of the DNA fits TRBJ2-7 better; the J call may be wrong. Germline-derived CDR1 and CDR2 are SGHVS and FQNEAQ. The CDR3 totals 15 residues. CDR3 coding DNA: TGTGCCAGCAGCCCGAACCAGACAGGGTCCTACGAGCAGTACTTC. Translating gives CASSPNQTGSYEQYF.

As DNA, the CDR3 is TGTGCCAGCAGCTCAACTGCGGGGTACTCCGGGGAGCTGTTTTTT. It specifies CASSSTAGYSGELFF. The rearrangement uses TRBV11-2 and TRBJ2-2, with D perhaps matching TRBD2 (6 bases). The germline V and J ends were trimmed by 4 bases and 6 bases, with 15 bases remaining between them. Germline CDR1 and CDR2: SGHAT and FQNNGV. This CDR3 spans 15 amino acids.

The rearrangement uses TRBV6-4 and TRBJ2-3, with D hard to call. Germline assignment: CDR1 MRHNA and CDR2 SNTAGT. V lost 0 bases to trimming and J lost 6 bases, with 7 bases between them. The CDR3 consists of 13 residues. DNA of the CDR3: TGTGCCAGCAGTGACTCGCCGGAGGATACGCAGTATTTT. Translation gives CASSDSPEDTQYF.

This chain uses TRBV7-8 with TRBJ2-5; TRBD2 aligns across 9 bases. The germline V gene encodes CDR1 SGHVS and CDR2 FQNEAQ. J lost 1 base, V lost 2 bases, and 5 bases had no gene match. CDR3 length: 16 amino acids. The CDR3 DNA follows: TGTGCCAGCAGCTTAAATAGCGGGAGTTTCCAAGAGACCCAGTACTTC. Protein sequence: CASSLNSGSFQETQYF.

CDR3 coding DNA: TGCGCCAGCAGCCAAGGAGCCGACAGAACCTACGAGCAGTACTTC. It codes for CASSQGADRTYEQYF. The V gene is TRBV4-1, the J gene TRBJ2-7; perhaps TRBD1 as D (5 bases). Trimming removed 1 base at V and 2 bases at J, with 12 bases between. Germline CDR1 and CDR2: MGHRA and YSYEKL. CDR3 length equals 15 residues.

The V gene is TRBV30, the J gene TRBJ2-7; TRBD1 agrees at 7 bases. V lost 8 bases to trimming and J lost 3 bases; unmatched junction nucleotides: 4. The CDR3 extends over 11 amino acids. Germline CDR1 and CDR2: GTSNPN and SVGIG (reference sequence). The CDR3 reads CAGQDSYEQYF. CDR3 DNA: TGTGCCGGACAGGACAGCTACGAGCAGTACTTC.

The V call is TRBV27, the J call TRBJ1-5, with D hard to call. The CDR3 runs 16 residues. Trimming left V 5 bases short and J 5 bases short, with 19 bases between. Per the germline V gene, CDR1 is MNHEY and CDR2 is SMNVEV (reference sequence). DNA of the CDR3: TGTGCCAGCAGTGCAGAAGGGCGTAGGGCGTATCAGCCCCAGCATTTT. Translating gives CASSAEGRRAYQPQHF.

Concerning this clone: Other nucleotide sequences in the sample specify the same CDR3. V and J are TRBV12-5 and TRBJ2-3; D is possibly TRBD1 or TRBD2 (5 bases each). Germline lookup yields CDR1 LGHNT and CDR2 FRNRAP. V gave up 9 bases and J gave up 0 bases, with 13 bases separating them. CDR3 length: 14 amino acids. In DNA form, the CDR3 reads TGTGCTAGCGGTCCGGGACCGAGCACAGATACGCAGTATTTT. Protein sequence: CASGPGPSTDTQYF.

This clone was observed a handful of times. The V call is TRBV5-4, the J call TRBJ2-3; 10 bases line up with TRBD2. Germline V gene lookup returns CDR1 SGHNT and CDR2 YYREEE (reference sequence). CDR3 length: 15 amino acids. V lost 0 bases, J lost 3 bases, and 1 base stayed unmatched. This chain's CDR3 is CASSLGTSGTDTQYF. CDR3 sequence (DNA): TGTGCCAGCAGCTTGGGGACTAGCGGTACAGATACGCAGTATTTT.